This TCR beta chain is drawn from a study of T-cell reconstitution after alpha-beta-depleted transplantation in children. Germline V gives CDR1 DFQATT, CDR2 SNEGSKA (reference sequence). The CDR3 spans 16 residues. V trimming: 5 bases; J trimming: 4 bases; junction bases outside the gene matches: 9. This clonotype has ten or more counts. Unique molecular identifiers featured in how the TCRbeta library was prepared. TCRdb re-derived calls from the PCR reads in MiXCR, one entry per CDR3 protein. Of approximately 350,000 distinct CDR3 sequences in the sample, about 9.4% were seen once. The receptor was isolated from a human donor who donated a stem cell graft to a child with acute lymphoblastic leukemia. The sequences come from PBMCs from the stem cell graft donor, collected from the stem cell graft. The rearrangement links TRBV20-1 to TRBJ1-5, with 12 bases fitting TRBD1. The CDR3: CSARDRGRGGNQPQHF. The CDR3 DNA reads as TGCAGTGCTCGGGACAGGGGGCGAGGGGGGAATCAGCCCCAGCATTTT.